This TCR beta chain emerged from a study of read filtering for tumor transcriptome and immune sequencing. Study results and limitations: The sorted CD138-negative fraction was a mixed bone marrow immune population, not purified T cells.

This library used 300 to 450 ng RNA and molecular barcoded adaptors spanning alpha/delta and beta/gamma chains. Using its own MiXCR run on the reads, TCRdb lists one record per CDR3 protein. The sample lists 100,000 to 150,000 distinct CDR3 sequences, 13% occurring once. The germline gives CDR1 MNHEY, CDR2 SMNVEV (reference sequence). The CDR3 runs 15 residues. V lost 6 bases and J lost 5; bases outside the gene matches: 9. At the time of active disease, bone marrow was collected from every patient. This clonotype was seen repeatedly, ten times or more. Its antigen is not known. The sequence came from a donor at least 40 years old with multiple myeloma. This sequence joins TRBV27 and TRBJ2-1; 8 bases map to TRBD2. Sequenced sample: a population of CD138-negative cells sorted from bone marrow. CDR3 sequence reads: CASRLGGGPNNEQFF. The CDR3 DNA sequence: TGTGCCAGCAGGCTTGGCGGGGGGCCAAACAATGAGCAGTTCTTC.